Listed below are T cell receptor beta chains from one sample, sequenced in a study of T cells after posttransplantation cyclophosphamide. Some clones are missing from TCRdb's copy, which holds only in-frame ones; the method was immunoSEQ multiplex PCR. The sample holds some 50,000 clones, and no clone turns up only once. Material for sequencing was PBMCs. These receptors were obtained from a man in his forties or fifties in good health, CMV-negative, and a related stem cell transplant donor. CDR3s include the opening cysteine and the closing phenylalanine or tryptophan. A D gene is named only where the DNA matches it firmly. A clone size is listed for some rows: how often the clone was seen (once, few, many), or a class if it is expanded.

many	TRBV28	TRBD1	TRBJ1-5	TGTGCCAGCAGTCGCGGACAGGGGTTAGGGCATTTT	CASSRGQGLGHF
many	TRBV29-1	-	TRBJ2-1	TGCAGCGTCCAAGGGGGACTAACAACTAATGAGCAGTTCTTC	CSVQGGLTTNEQFF
many	TRBV4-3	-	TRBJ1-5	TGCGCCAGCAGCCAATCAGGGCAGGCGGATCAGCCCCAGCATTTT	CASSQSGQADQPQHF
-	TRBV28	-	TRBJ2-1	TGTGCCAGCAGTCCCTACAGGGCCTTTTACAATGAGCAGTTCTTC	CASSPYRAFYNEQFF
many	TRBV19	TRBD1	TRBJ1-1	TGTGCCAGTATCTGGACGGGACAGGGGATGAACACTGAAGCTTTCTTT	CASIWTGQGMNTEAFF
many	TRBV30	TRBD1	TRBJ1-2	TGTGCCTGGAGAGGAGGGGGCCTTGGCTACACCTTC	CAWRGGGLGYTF
many	TRBV25-1	TRBD1	TRBJ1-2	TGTGCCAGCAGTGCCTGGACAGGGGGCAAGCTAGGCTACACCTTC	CASSAWTGGKLGYTF
many	TRBV10-3	TRBD2	TRBJ2-3	TGTGCCATCAGTGAGTCTAGCGGGAGGGCCGGGGGTACGCAGTATTTT	CAISESSGRAGGTQYF
-	TRBV6-1	-	TRBJ2-5	TGTGCCAGCACCCTGACTAAGGCGCGTGGAGAGACCCAGTACTTC	CASTLTKARGETQYF
many	TRBV27	TRBD1	TRBJ1-5	TGTGCCAGCAGTGCATGGGGACAGAATAGCAATCAGCCCCAGCATTTT	CASSAWGQNSNQPQHF
many	TRBV28	-	TRBJ2-2	TGTGCCAGCAGTTTACCTCTACTAAAGGAGCTGTTTTTT	CASSLPLLKELFF
many	TRBV28	-	TRBJ1-2	TGTGCCAGCAGTTTGCTTGCGGCCCCGACTTTATATGGCTACACCTTC	CASSLLAAPTLYGYTF
many	TRBV6-5	TRBD1	TRBJ2-7	TGTGCCAGCAGCCCCCCCGGACAGGGGATTTACGAGCAGTACTTC	CASSPPGQGIYEQYF
many	TRBV19	TRBD1	TRBJ2-2	TGTGCCAGTAGTTTCGGACAGGGAGCGAACACCGGGGAGCTGTTTTTT	CASSFGQGANTGELFF
many	TRBV19	TRBD2	TRBJ2-5	TGTGCCAGTAGTGCCCGGACTAGCGGGAGTGAGACCCAGTACTTC	CASSARTSGSETQYF
-	TRBV10-3	TRBD1	TRBJ1-1	TGTGCCAGCAGACAACGACAGGGGGCGGGCACTGAAGCTTTCTTT	CASRQRQGAGTEAFF